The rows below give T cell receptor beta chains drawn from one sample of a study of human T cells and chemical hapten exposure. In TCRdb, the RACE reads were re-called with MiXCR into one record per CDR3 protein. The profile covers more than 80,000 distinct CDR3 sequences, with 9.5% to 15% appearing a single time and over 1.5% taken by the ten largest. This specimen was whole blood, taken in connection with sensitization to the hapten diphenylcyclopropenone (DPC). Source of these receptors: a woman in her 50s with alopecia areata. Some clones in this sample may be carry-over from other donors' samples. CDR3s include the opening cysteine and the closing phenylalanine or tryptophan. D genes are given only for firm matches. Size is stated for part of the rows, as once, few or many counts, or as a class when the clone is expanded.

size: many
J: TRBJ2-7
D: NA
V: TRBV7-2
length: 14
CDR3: CASSLDGYSYEQYF
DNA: TGTGCCAGCAGCTTGGACGGCTACTCCTACGAGCAGTACTTC

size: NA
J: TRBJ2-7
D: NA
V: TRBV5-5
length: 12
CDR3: CASSLGAYEQYF
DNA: TGTGCCAGCAGCTTGGGGGCCTACGAGCAGTACTTC

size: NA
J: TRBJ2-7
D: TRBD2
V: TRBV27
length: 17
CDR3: CASSPLLTSGSSYEQYF
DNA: TGTGCCAGCAGTCCCTTATTGACTAGCGGCAGTTCCTACGAGCAGTACTTC

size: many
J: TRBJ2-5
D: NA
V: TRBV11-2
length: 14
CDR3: CASSEQVGQETQYF
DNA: TGTGCCAGCAGCGAACAGGTGGGCCAAGAGACCCAGTACTTC

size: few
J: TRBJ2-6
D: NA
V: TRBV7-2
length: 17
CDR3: CASSLGSGRAGANVLTF
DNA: TGTGCCAGCAGCTTAGGATCGGGCAGGGCCGGGGCCAACGTCCTGACTTTC

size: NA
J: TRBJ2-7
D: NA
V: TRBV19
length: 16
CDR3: CASSAYSGAGAYEQYF
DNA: TGTGCCAGTAGTGCCTACTCGGGGGCAGGGGCCTACGAGCAGTACTTC

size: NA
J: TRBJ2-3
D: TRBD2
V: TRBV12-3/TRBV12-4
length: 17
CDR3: CASSLARGDRGTDTQYF
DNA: TGTGCCAGCAGTTTAGCGCGGGGGGACCGTGGCACAGATACGCAGTATTTT

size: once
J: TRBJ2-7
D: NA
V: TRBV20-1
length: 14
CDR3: CSALDSLSSYEQYF
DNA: TGCAGTGCCCTAGACAGCCTAAGCTCCTACGAGCAGTACTTC

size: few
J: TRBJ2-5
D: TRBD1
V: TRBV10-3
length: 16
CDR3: CAISELLGTVQETQYF
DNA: TGTGCCATCAGTGAGCTTCTGGGGACAGTACAAGAGACCCAGTACTTC

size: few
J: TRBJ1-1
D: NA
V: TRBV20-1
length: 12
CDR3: CSSGGVRTEAFF
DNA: TGCAGTTCCGGGGGGGTTCGCACTGAAGCTTTCTTT

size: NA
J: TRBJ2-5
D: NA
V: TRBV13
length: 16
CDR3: CASSSRTDRFQETQYF
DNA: TGTGCCAGCAGCTCTAGGACAGACCGATTCCAAGAGACCCAGTACTTC

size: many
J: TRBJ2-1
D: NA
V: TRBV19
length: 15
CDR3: CASRPAWQGDNEQFF
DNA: TGTGCCAGTAGGCCCGCCTGGCAGGGTGACAATGAGCAGTTCTTC

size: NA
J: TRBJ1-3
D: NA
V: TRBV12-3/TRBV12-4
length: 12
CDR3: CASRRSGNTIYF
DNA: TGTGCCAGCAGGCGCTCTGGAAACACCATATATTTT

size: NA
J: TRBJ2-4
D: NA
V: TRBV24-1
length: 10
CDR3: CATSVWTAYF
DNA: TGTGCCACCAGTGTCTGGACGGCCTACTTC

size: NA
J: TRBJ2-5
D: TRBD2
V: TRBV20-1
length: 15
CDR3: CSARDSAGVQETQYF
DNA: TGCAGTGCTAGAGATTCGGCGGGAGTCCAAGAGACCCAGTACTTC

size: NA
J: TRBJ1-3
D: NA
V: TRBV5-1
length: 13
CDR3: CASSFMLGNTIYF
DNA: TGCGCCAGCAGCTTTATGCTAGGAAACACCATATATTTT

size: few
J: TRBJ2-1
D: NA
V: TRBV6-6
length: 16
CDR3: CASSASGGERTDEQFF
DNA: TGTGCCAGCAGTGCCAGTGGGGGCGAAAGGACGGATGAGCAGTTCTTC